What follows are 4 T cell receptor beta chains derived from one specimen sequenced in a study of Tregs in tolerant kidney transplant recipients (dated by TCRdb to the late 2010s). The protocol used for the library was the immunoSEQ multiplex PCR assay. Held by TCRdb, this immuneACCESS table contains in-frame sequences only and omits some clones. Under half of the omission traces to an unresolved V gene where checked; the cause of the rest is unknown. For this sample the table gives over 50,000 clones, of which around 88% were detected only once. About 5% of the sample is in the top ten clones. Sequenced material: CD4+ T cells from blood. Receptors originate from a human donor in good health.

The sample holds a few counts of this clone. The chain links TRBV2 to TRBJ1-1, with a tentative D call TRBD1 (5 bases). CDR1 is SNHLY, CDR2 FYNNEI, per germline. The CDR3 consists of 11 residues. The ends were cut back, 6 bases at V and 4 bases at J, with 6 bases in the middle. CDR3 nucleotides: TGTGCCAGCAGGGACATCACTGAAGCTTTCTTT. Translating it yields CASRDITEAFF.

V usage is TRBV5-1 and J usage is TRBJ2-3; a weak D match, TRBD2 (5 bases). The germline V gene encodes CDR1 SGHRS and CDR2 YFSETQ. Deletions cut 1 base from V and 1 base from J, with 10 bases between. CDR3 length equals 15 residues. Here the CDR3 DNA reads TGCGCCAGCAGCTTGATGACGGAGGGCACAGATACGCAGTATTTT. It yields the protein CASSLMTEGTDTQYF. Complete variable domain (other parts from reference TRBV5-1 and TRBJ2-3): KAGVTQTPRYLIKTRGQQVTLSCSPISGHRSVSWYQQTPGQGLQFLFEYFSETQRNKGNFPGRFSGRQFSNSRSEMNVSTLELGDSALYLCASSLMTEGTDTQYFGPGTRLTVL.

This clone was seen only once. In DNA, the CDR3 is TGTGCCAGCAGCTTCACCGGGACAGGGACAGATACGCAGTATTTT. Its translation is CASSFTGTGTDTQYF. The chain uses TRBV5-6 and TRBJ2-3; 9 nucleotides agree with TRBD1. Per germline, CDR1 SGHDT and CDR2 YYEEEE. The CDR3 is 15 amino acids. J gave up 3 bases and V 2 bases, and 4 bases lay outside the gene matches.

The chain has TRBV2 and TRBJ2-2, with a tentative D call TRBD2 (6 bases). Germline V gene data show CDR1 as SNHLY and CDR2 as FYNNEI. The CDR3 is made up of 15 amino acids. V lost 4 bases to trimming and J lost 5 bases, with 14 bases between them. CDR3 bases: TGTGCCAGCAGTGTGCTCGGGAGCGGTACCGGGGAGCTGTTTTTT. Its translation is CASSVLGSGTGELFF.